This entry features one T cell receptor beta chain sequence. Antigen: not known. Genomic DNA was the PCR template. The TCR beta CDR3 region was amplified using 30 forward and 13 reverse primers. TCRdb reprocessed the multiplex PCR reads with MiXCR, giving one entry per CDR3 protein. The sample includes about 270,000 distinct CDR3 sequences, more than 45% of them seen just once. The record originates from a study of type 1 and type 2 diabetes patients. Study information: Participants included type 1 and type 2 diabetes patients plus nondiabetic controls. A total of about 19 million paired-end reads came from the whole study. From PBMCs, CD4+ and CD8+ T cells were isolated by magnetic microbeads.

This CDR3 is 14 amino acids long. The germline gives CDR1 DFQATT, CDR2 SNEGSKA (reference sequence). Trimming removed 3 bases from V and 0 bases from J, with 10 bases in between. Study conclusions and caveats: Groups were not age- or gender-matched, which may bias interpretation.

Material for sequencing was peripheral blood mononuclear cells (PBMCs). This chain uses TRBV20-1 with TRBJ2-3; D ambiguous. This sequence originates from a young man with type 2 diabetes. The CDR3 bases are TGCAGTGCTAGGAGTGTCGGTAGCACAGATACGCAGTATTTT. Translated, it gives CSARSVGSTDTQYF.